These 15 T cell receptor beta chains were sequenced from one sample in a study of cytomegalovirus exposure and HLA in healthy donors. The PCR used 60 Vbeta and 13 Jbeta primers. Some clones are missing from TCRdb's copy, which holds only in-frame ones; the method was immunoSEQ multiplex PCR. The sample lists more than 150,000 clones; 78% were seen once. Input material: PBMCs. The receptors come from a woman aged 45-60 years in good health and CMV-seropositive.

The chain links TRBV11-2 to TRBJ1-1; D may be TRBD1 (6 bases). Germline CDR1 SGHAT, CDR2 FQNNGV. V dropped 5 bases and J dropped 1 base, with 17 bases sitting between them. The CDR3 loop spans 16 amino acids. CDR3 DNA sequence: TGTGCCAGCAGCCCGACCGGGGGGCGCTGGAACACTGAAGCTTTCTTT. This codes for CASSPTGGRWNTEAFF. Full variable domain (remainder filled in from reference TRBV11-2 and TRBJ1-1): EAGVAQSPRYKIIEKRQSVAFWCNPISGHATLYWYQQILGQGPKLLIQFQNNGVVDDSQLPKDRFSAERLKGVDSTLKIQPAKLEDSAVYLCASSPTGGRWNTEAFFGQGTRLTVV.

The chain carries TRBV9 and TRBJ1-4; 9 bases fit TRBD1. The CDR3 sequence is 16 residues long. J gave up 8 bases and V 4 bases, and 12 bases lay outside the gene matches. Per germline, CDR1 SGDLS and CDR2 YYNGEE. The DNA of the CDR3 is TGTGCCAGCAGCCCCCAGGGGACAGGGCCGGGGGAAAAACTGTTTTTT. Protein: CASSPQGTGPGEKLFF. The variable domain in full, with the rest retrieved from reference TRBV9 and TRBJ1-4, is DSGVTQTPKHLITATGQRVTLRCSPRSGDLSVYWYQQSLDQGLQFLIQYYNGEERAKGNILERFSAQQFPDLHSELNLSSLELGDSALYFCASSPQGTGPGEKLFFGSGTQLSVL.

This chain uses TRBV29-1 with TRBJ1-5; 7 nucleotides line up with TRBD1. The CDR3 sequence is 12 residues long. The ends lost 6 bases at V and 4 bases at J; junction bases unmatched: 3. Looked up from germline, CDR1 is SQVTM and CDR2 is ANQGSEA. CDR3 bases: TGCAGCGTGTGGGACAGAAATCAGCCCCAGCATTTT. Its translation: CSVWDRNQPQHF.

The genes are TRBV7-9 and TRBJ2-1; 12 bases are shared with TRBD2. With 5 bases clipped from V and 5 bases from J, the junction kept 10 bases outside the gene matches. This CDR3 has 17 residues. CDR1 is SEHNR and CDR2 is FQNEAQ in the germline V gene (reference sequence). In DNA form, the CDR3 reads TGTGCCAGCAGCCCCGCCGTGAGACTAGCGGGAGACAATGAGCAGTTCTTC. This translates into CASSPAVRLAGDNEQFF.

This clone was recorded a few times. The rearrangement joins TRBV11-3 to TRBJ2-7; TRBD2 might be the D (6 bases). Trimming left V 1 base short and J 2 bases short, with 12 bases between. CDR1 and CDR2 (germline): SGHNT, YENEEA. This CDR3 contains 15 residues. CDR3 nucleotides: TGTGCCAGCAGCTTAGGCGGGGAGGAAGCCTACGAGCAGTACTTC. It encodes CASSLGGEEAYEQYF.

For the CDR3, the DNA is TGTGCCAGCAGCTATCAGGGGGGTAATTATGGCTACACCTTC. Translating it yields CASSYQGGNYGYTF. The genes are TRBV11-2 and TRBJ1-2, with 7 bases lining up with TRBD1. CDR3 length equals 14 residues. Per the germline V gene, CDR1 is SGHAT and CDR2 is FQNNGV. V shed 4 bases and J 5 bases; nucleotides not matched to a gene: 7.

This chain connects TRBV2 to TRBJ1-3, with D possibly being TRBD1 (6 bases). CDR1 and CDR2 (germline): SNHLY, FYNNEI. This CDR3 is 13 amino acids long. V lost 6 bases and J lost 4, with 10 bases in between. CDR3 coding DNA: TGTGCCAGCAGGCAGGGGTACGGAAACACCATATATTTT. It codes for CASRQGYGNTIYF.

The genes are TRBV7-6 and TRBJ2-7, with D possibly being TRBD2 (5 bases). The CDR3 loop spans 12 amino acids. Trimming took off 4 bases at V and 6 bases at J, with 10 bases between the two ends. The germline gives CDR1 SGHVS, CDR2 FNYEAQ. The CDR3 nucleotides read TGTGCCAGCAGCTCCCGACGGGGCGAGCAGTACTTC. This gives the protein CASSSRRGEQYF.

This CDR3 is CASSPDFYGYTF. DNA of the CDR3: TGCGCCAGCAGCCCGGACTTCTATGGCTACACCTTC. This chain links TRBV4-3 with TRBJ1-2, with D uncertain. The CDR3 loop spans 12 amino acids. The V gene's germline CDR1 is LGHNA and CDR2 YSLEER. V was pared by 4 bases and J by 4 bases, with 7 bases between.

This clone showed up just a few times. The rearrangement joins TRBV6-1 to TRBJ2-5; TRBD2 aligns across 7 bases. V was pared by 2 bases and J by 2 bases, with 5 bases of the junction left unmatched. CDR3 size: 15 residues. Germline CDR1 and CDR2: MNHNS and SASEGT. The CDR3 sequence: CASSESLAEQETQYF. DNA for the CDR3: TGTGCCAGCAGTGAATCGCTAGCGGAGCAAGAGACCCAGTACTTC.

V gene TRBV5-4 combines with J gene TRBJ2-5, with 9 bases fitting TRBD1. J gave up 5 bases and V 4 bases, and 6 bases lay outside the gene matches. The CDR3 is 14 amino acids. Looked up from germline, CDR1 is SGHNT and CDR2 is YYREEE (reference sequence). The CDR3 bases are TGTGCCAGCAGCCCTACCGGGACAGGGGAGACCCAGTACTTC. The encoded protein is CASSPTGTGETQYF.

The rearrangement uses TRBV19 and TRBJ2-3, with 8 bases identical to TRBD2. J gave up 5 bases and V 5 bases, and 6 bases lay outside the gene matches. Germline V gene data show CDR1 as LNHDA and CDR2 as SQIVND (reference sequence). This CDR3 spans 14 amino acids. CDR3 sequence reads: CASSDGRAIDTQYF. The CDR3 nucleotides read TGTGCCAGTAGTGACGGGAGGGCCATAGATACGCAGTATTTT.

The V call is TRBV18, the J call TRBJ1-4, with D maybe TRBD1 (5 bases). The V and J ends lost 5 bases and 5 bases respectively, with 18 bases between them. The CDR3 spans 16 residues. From germline, CDR1 is KGHSH and CDR2 LQKENI. CDR3 amino acids: CASSIWPGLRNEKLFF. DNA for the CDR3: TGTGCCAGCTCAATTTGGCCGGGACTGCGAAATGAAAAACTGTTTTTT.

The rearrangement joins TRBV27 to TRBJ1-1, with 7 bases matching TRBD1. With V trimmed by 8 bases and J by 2 bases, 5 bases remained unmatched. Germline V gene lookup returns CDR1 MNHEY and CDR2 SMNVEV (reference sequence). This CDR3 is 13 amino acids long. CDR3 sequence: CASGGGSNTEAFF. The CDR3 region has the DNA TGTGCCAGCGGAGGGGGCTCCAACACTGAAGCTTTCTTT.

This rearrangement joins TRBV29-1 to TRBJ2-3, with D possibly being TRBD2 (6 bases). V was shortened by 3 bases and J by 0 bases, with 19 bases between the two germline ends. The CDR3 is 17 residues long. Germline lookup yields CDR1 SQVTM and CDR2 ANQGSEA. The CDR3 loop is CSVEGVWASASTDTQYF. CDR3 sequence (DNA): TGCAGCGTTGAGGGTGTATGGGCTAGCGCTAGCACAGATACGCAGTATTTT.